This T cell receptor beta chain was identified in a study of OX40 agonist ivuxolimab in advanced cancers. Study in general: Given to patients was ivuxolimab, an agonistic anti-OX40 (CD134) antibody.

Germline V CDR1 and CDR2: MDHEN, SYDVKM. The CDR3 contains 15 residues. The V end lost 5 bases, the J end lost 6 bases, and 14 bases lay between the germline ends. TCRdb's table, derived via immunoSEQ multiplex PCR, lists solely in-frame clones and lacks some. The data hold over 30,000 clones, with 85% to 95% observed a single time. Comment on this clone: Its antigen is as yet unknown.

Findings of the study overall: Some patients without response likewise showed low normalized clonal expansion. Those patients achieving a partial response at 0.1-3.0 mg/kg showed among the lowest clonal expansion.

The genes are TRBV28 and TRBJ1-6; D is uncertain. The sequencing used CD4+ or CD8+ T cells sorted from blood, collected in a trial of the OX40 agonist ivuxolimab. The receptor comes from an adult with an advanced solid tumor such as melanoma, head and neck, liver or kidney cancer. CDR3 coding DNA: TGTGCCAGCAGTCCCGGGGAGGGTTTTAATTCACCCCTCCACTTT. It encodes CASSPGEGFNSPLHF.